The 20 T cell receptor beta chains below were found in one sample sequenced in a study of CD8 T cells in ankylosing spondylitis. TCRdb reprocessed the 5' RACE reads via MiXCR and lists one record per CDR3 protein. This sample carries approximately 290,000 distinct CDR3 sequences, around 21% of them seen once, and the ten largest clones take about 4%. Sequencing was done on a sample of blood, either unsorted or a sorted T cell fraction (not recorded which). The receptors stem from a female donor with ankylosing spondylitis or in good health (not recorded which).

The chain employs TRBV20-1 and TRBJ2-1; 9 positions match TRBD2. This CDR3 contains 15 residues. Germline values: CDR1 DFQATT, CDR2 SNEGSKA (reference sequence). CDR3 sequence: CIARLVTSGYNEQFF. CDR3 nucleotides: TGCATCGCTAGACTGGTGACTAGCGGATACAATGAGCAGTTCTTC.

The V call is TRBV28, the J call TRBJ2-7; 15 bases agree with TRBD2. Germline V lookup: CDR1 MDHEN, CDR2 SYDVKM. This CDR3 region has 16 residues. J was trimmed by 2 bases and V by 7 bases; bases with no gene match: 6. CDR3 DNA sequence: TGTGCCAGCAACCCGGGACTAGCGGGAGGTGCCTACGAGCAGTACTTC. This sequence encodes CASNPGLAGGAYEQYF.

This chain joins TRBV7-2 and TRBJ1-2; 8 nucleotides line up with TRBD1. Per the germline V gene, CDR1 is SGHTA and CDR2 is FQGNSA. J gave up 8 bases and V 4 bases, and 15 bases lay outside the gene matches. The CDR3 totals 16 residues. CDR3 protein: CASSSRLRDRGVGYTF. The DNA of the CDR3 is TGTGCCAGCAGCTCTCGCCTACGTGACAGGGGTGTCGGCTACACCTTC.

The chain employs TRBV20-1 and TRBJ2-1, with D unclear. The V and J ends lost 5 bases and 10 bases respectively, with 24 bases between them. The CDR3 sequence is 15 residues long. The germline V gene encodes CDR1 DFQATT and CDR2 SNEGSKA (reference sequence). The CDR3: CSAQRVSGPSWEQFF. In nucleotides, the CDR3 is TGCAGTGCTCAAAGAGTCTCCGGACCGTCCTGGGAGCAGTTCTTC.

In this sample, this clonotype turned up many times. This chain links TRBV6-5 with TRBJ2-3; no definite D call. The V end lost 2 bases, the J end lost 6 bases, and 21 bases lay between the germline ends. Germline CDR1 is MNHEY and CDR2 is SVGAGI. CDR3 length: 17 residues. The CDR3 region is CASSYRVGPGFMDTQYF. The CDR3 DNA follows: TGTGCCAGCAGTTACCGCGTAGGGCCAGGCTTTATGGATACGCAGTATTTT.

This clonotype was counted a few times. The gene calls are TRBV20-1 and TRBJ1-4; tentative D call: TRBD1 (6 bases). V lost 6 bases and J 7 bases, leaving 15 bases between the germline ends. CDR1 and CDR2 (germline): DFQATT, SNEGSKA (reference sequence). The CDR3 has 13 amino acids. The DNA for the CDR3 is TGCAGTGCCAACGATGGAGGGGGTGAAAAACTGTTTTTT. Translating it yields CSANDGGGEKLFF.

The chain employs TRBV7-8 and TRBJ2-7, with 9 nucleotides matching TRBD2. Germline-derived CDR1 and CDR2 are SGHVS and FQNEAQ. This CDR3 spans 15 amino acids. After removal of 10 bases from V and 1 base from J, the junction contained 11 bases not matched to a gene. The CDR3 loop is CAISSSGKSSYEQYF. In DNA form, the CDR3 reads TGTGCCATCAGTTCTAGCGGGAAGTCATCCTACGAGCAGTACTTC.

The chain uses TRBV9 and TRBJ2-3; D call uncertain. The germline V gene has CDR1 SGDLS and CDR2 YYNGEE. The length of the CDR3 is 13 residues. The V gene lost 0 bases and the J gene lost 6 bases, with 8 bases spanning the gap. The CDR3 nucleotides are TGTGCCAGCAGCGTAGTCGAGATGGATACGCAGTATTTT. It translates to CASSVVEMDTQYF.

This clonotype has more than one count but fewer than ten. This CDR3 is CASGAHEQYF. In DNA, the CDR3 is TGTGCCAGCGGGGCCCACGAGCAGTACTTC. The chain joins TRBV3-1 to TRBJ2-7, with a weak D call TRBD1 (5 bases). Per the germline V gene, CDR1 is LGHDT and CDR2 is YNNKEL (reference sequence). The CDR3 is made up of 10 amino acids. Trimming cost V 8 bases and J 5 bases, with 7 bases left between them.

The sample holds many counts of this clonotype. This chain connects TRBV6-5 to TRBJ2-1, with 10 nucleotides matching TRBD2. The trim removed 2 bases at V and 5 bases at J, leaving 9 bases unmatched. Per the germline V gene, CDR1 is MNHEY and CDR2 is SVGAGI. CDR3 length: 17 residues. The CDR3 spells CASSYGLAGALDNEQFF. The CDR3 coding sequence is TGTGCCAGCAGTTACGGGCTAGCGGGAGCTTTGGACAATGAGCAGTTCTTC.

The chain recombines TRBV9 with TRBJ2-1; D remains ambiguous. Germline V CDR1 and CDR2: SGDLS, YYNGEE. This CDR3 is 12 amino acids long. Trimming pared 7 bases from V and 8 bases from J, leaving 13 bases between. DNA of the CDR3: TGTGCCAGCTCCGGCCTTAGGGATGAGCAGTTCTTC. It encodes CASSGLRDEQFF.

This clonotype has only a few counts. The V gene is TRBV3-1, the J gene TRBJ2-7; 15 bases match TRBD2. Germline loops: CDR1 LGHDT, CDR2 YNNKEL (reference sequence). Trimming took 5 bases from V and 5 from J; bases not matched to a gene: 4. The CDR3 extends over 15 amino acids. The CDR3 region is CASSIGLAGGNEQYF. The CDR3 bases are TGTGCCAGCAGCATTGGACTAGCGGGAGGGAACGAGCAGTACTTC.

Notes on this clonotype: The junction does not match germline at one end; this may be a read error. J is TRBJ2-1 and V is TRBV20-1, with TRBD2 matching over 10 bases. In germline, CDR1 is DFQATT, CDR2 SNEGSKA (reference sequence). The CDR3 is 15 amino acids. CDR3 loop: CSARDGLAAYNEQFF. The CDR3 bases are TGCAGTGCCAGAGATGGACTAGCGGCCTACAATGAGCAGTTCTTC.

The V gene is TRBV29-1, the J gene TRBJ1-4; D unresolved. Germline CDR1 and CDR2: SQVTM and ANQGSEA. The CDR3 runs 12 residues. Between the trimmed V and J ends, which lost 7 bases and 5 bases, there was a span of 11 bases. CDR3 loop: CSAGLLNEKLFF. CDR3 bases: TGCAGCGCTGGCCTGCTAAATGAAAAACTGTTTTTT.

The CDR3 here is CANTKAGELFF. In DNA form, the CDR3 reads TGTGCCAACACTAAAGCCGGGGAGCTGTTTTTT. V is TRBV12-3 or TRBV12-4 and J is TRBJ2-2; D not certain. The CDR3 length is 11 residues. The V and J ends lost 10 bases and 6 bases respectively, with 9 bases between them.

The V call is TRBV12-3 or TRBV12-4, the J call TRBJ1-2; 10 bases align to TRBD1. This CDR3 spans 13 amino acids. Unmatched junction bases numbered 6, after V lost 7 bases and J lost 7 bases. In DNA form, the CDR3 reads TGTGCCAGCAACCGTGGGACAGGGGCTGGCTACACCTTC. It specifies CASNRGTGAGYTF.

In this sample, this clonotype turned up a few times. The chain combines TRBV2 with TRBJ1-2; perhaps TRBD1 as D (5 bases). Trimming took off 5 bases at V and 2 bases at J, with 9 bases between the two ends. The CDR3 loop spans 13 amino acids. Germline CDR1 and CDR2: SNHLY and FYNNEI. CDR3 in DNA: TGTGCCAGCAGTCCGGGACGGAACTATGGCTACACCTTC. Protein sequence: CASSPGRNYGYTF.

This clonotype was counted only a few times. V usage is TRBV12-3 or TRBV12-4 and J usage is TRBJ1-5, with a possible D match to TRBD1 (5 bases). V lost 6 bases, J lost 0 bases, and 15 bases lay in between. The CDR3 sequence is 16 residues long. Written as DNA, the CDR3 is TGTGCCAGCAGAAGGGGACGCAGCTATAGCAATCAGCCCCAGCATTTT. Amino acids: CASRRGRSYSNQPQHF.

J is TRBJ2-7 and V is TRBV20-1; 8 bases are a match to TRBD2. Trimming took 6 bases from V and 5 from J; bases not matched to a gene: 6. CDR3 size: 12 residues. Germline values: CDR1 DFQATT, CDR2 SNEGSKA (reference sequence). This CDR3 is CSASGSLDEQYF. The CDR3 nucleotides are TGCAGTGCAAGCGGGAGTTTGGACGAGCAGTACTTC.

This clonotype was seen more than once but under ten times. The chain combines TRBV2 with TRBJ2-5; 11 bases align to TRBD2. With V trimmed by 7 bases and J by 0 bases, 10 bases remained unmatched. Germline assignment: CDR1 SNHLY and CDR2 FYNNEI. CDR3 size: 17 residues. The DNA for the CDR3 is TGTGCCAGCAAGGGGACTAGCGGAACCGGGGACCAAGAGACCCAGTACTTC. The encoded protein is CASKGTSGTGDQETQYF. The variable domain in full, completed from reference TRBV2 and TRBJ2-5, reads EPEVTQTPSHQVTQMGQEVILRCVPISNHLYFYWYRQILGQKVEFLVSFYNNEISEKSEIFDDQFSVERPDGSNFTLKIRSTKLEDSAMYFCASKGTSGTGDQETQYFGPGTRLLVL.